One sample yielded the 19 T cell receptor beta chains listed below, sequenced in a study of cytomegalovirus exposure and HLA in healthy donors (dated by TCRdb to about 2017). Receptor libraries were prepared by the immunoSEQ multiplex PCR assay. For the multiplex PCR, a mixture combining 60 forward primers for TCR Vbeta segments and 13 reverse primers for TCR Jbeta segments was used. TCRdb provides this immuneACCESS table in a form limited to in-frame rearrangements. Some clones are lacking; in checked studies, under half of them reflect an unresolved V gene, and why the rest are absent is not known. The sample table lists approximately 140,000 clones, around 60% of them with a count of one. The ten largest clones take up approximately 7% of the sample. The source material was PBMCs. Receptors were obtained from a woman in her fifties or sixties in good health and CMV-seropositive.

The V and J genes are TRBV30 and TRBJ1-5; 7 bases map to TRBD1. This CDR3 has 12 residues. Germline lookup yields CDR1 GTSNPN and CDR2 SVGIG (reference sequence). Germline trimming cut 3 bases from V and 8 bases from J; bases unmatched to any gene: 4. CDR3 coding DNA: TGTGCCTGGAGAGGGGGCGCGGAGCCCCAGCATTTT. It codes for CAWRGGAEPQHF.

The J gene is TRBJ2-3, the V gene TRBV2; TRBD1 is a possible D gene (6 bases). Trimming cost V 0 bases and J 6 bases, with 7 bases left between them. Per the germline V gene, CDR1 is SNHLY and CDR2 is FYNNEI. This CDR3 has 13 amino acids. As DNA, the CDR3 is TGTGCCAGCAGTGAAGCGAGGGGGGATACGCAGTATTTT. It yields the protein CASSEARGDTQYF.

For the CDR3, the DNA is TGTGCCAGCAGCCAAGAATGGTCGGCAGGTGGTTACGAGCAGTACTTC. As protein: CASSQEWSAGGYEQYF. This chain joins TRBV4-2 and TRBJ2-7, with D uncertain. V lost 0 bases and J 4 bases, leaving 16 bases between the germline ends. CDR1 is LGHNA and CDR2 is YNFKEQ in the germline V gene. The CDR3 contains 16 residues.

J is TRBJ1-2 and V is TRBV30; no reliable D call. Trimming cost V 3 bases and J 7 bases, with 15 bases left between them. The CDR3 totals 13 residues. Per germline, CDR1 GTSNPN and CDR2 SVGIG (reference sequence). DNA of the CDR3: TGTGCCTGGAGACCCCCGGGGTGGCCTGGCTACACCTTC. Protein product: CAWRPPGWPGYTF. The variable domain in full, completed from reference TRBV30 and TRBJ1-2, reads SQTIHQWPATLVQPVGSPLSLECTVEGTSNPNLYWYRQAAGRGLQLLFYSVGIGQISSEVPQNLSASRPQDRQFILSSKKLLLSDSGFYLCAWRPPGWPGYTFGSGTRLTVV.

Concerning this clone: Germline and junction disagree at one end, which may indicate a read error. The CDR3 here is CASSSTSAYQETQYF. In DNA, the CDR3 is TGTGCTAGCAGCTCGACTAGCGCGTACCAAGAGACCCAGTACTTC. The gene calls are TRBV7-7 and TRBJ2-5, with 8 bases fitting TRBD2. The germline gives CDR1 SSHAT, CDR2 FNYEAQ (reference sequence). This CDR3 has 15 residues.

This clone was counted only a few times. The V and J genes are TRBV7-2 and TRBJ2-1, with D possibly being TRBD2 (6 bases). CDR1 is SGHTA, CDR2 FQGNSA, per germline. Between the trimmed V and J ends, which lost 5 bases and 6 bases, there was a span of 14 bases. The CDR3 length is 14 residues. CDR3 DNA sequence: TGTGCCAGCAGCCTGGTTTTGGGGGGCAATGAGCAGTTCTTC. It yields the protein CASSLVLGGNEQFF.

Here the CDR3 reads CASSPNLGAYEQYF. The CDR3 region has the DNA TGTGCCAGCTCACCTAACTTAGGGGCCTACGAGCAGTACTTC. The rearrangement joins TRBV18 to TRBJ2-7; weak D call: TRBD1 (5 bases). Germline loops: CDR1 KGHSH, CDR2 LQKENI. Trimming left V 3 bases short and J 2 bases short, with 11 bases between. The CDR3 extends over 14 amino acids.

This clone occurred once. The chain carries TRBV6-6 and TRBJ1-2, with D maybe TRBD1 (5 bases). This CDR3 has 12 residues. Trimming left V 10 bases short and J 2 bases short, with 11 bases between. Germline loops: CDR1 MNHNY, CDR2 SVGAGI (reference sequence). CDR3 bases: TGTGCCACCTCACAGGTGAACTATGGCTACACCTTC. As protein: CATSQVNYGYTF.

This clone occurred a few times. The chain joins TRBV7-6 to TRBJ2-1; TRBD2 might be the D (6 bases). The CDR3 has 11 residues. Deletions cut 5 bases from V and 15 bases from J, with 14 bases between. Germline V lookup: CDR1 SGHVS, CDR2 FNYEAQ. The DNA of the CDR3 is TGTGCCAGCAGCCTCGGGGGATCCCCGTTCTTC. It codes for CASSLGGSPFF.

The chain uses TRBV7-3 and TRBJ2-3; 10 bases fit TRBD2. J was trimmed by 2 bases and V by 0 bases; bases with no gene match: 8. The germline gives CDR1 SGHTA, CDR2 FQGTGA. This CDR3 is 18 amino acids long. The CDR3 nucleotides are TGTGCCAGCAGCTTAACGGCCCCGACTAGCGGGTTCACAGATACGCAGTATTTT. The encoded protein is CASSLTAPTSGFTDTQYF.

The chain has TRBV27 and TRBJ2-7; 9 positions match TRBD2. Losses at the gene ends were 5 bases for V and 4 bases for J; bases not matched to a gene: 9. CDR3 length: 15 residues. Germline V gives CDR1 MNHEY, CDR2 SMNVEV (reference sequence). The CDR3 DNA follows: TGTGCCAGCAGTCTTACTAGCGGGCCAAGTTACGAGCAGTACTTC. As protein: CASSLTSGPSYEQYF.

The chain links TRBV28 to TRBJ2-6; possibly TRBD2 for D (6 bases). The CDR3 is made up of 18 amino acids. In germline, CDR1 is MDHEN, CDR2 SYDVKM. V was cut by 2 bases and J by 0 bases, with 14 bases left in between. In nucleotides, the CDR3 is TGTGCCAGCAGTTTACGTGCGGGAAAGAGCTCTGGGGCCAACGTCCTGACTTTC. Its protein product is CASSLRAGKSSGANVLTF.

This chain joins TRBV9 and TRBJ2-1; 7 bases fit TRBD2. Germline V CDR1 and CDR2: SGDLS, YYNGEE. This CDR3 contains 15 residues. With 3 bases clipped from V and 8 bases from J, the junction kept 11 bases outside the gene matches. CDR3 residues: CASSAQGGVSYEQFF. The CDR3 bases are TGTGCCAGCAGCGCCCAGGGAGGGGTCTCGTATGAGCAGTTCTTC.

This clone showed up just a few times. V is TRBV4-3 and J is TRBJ2-1, with 9 bases lining up with TRBD1. This CDR3 is built from 16 residues. V was pared by 0 bases and J by 5 bases, with 5 bases of the junction left unmatched. Per the germline V gene, CDR1 is LGHNA and CDR2 is YSLEER. In nucleotides, the CDR3 is TGCGCCAGCAGCCAAGATGGAGGGGACAGGGACAATGAGCAGTTCTTC. Protein sequence: CASSQDGGDRDNEQFF.

This clone was seen a few times. A read error may produce the germline difference seen at one junction end. This chain joins TRBV6-1 and TRBJ2-5; the match to TRBD2 covers 11 bases. The CDR3 runs to 16 residues. Germline V lookup: CDR1 MNHNS, CDR2 SASEGT. CDR3 residues: CASREGRLAGLETQYF. CDR3 nucleotides: TGTGCCAGCAGAGAAGGGAGACTAGCGGGATTAGAGACCCAGTACTTC.

This clone was observed a handful of times. V usage is TRBV11-2 and J usage is TRBJ2-7, with D possibly matching TRBD2 (5 bases). The V end was cut by 2 bases, the J end by 2 bases, with 10 bases between. The CDR3 is 14 amino acids. Per germline, CDR1 SGHAT and CDR2 FQNNGV. The CDR3 region is CASSLIGRAYEQYF. DNA of the CDR3: TGTGCCAGCAGCTTAATAGGGAGAGCCTACGAGCAGTACTTC.

As DNA, the CDR3 is TGTGCCAGCAGGGAATCGCAGCGGGAGGGGGAAGAGACCCAGTACTTC. As protein: CASRESQREGEETQYF. This chain links TRBV7-9 with TRBJ2-5; 10 nucleotides agree with TRBD2. This CDR3 contains 16 residues. Trimming at V came to 6 bases and at J to 3 bases, leaving 10 bases not matched to a gene. CDR1 and CDR2 from the germline V gene are SEHNR and FQNEAQ (reference sequence).

The sample holds a few counts of this clone. The chain has TRBV4-3 and TRBJ2-1; TRBD2 aligns across 12 bases. Per germline, CDR1 LGHNA and CDR2 YSLEER. J gave up 0 bases and V 2 bases, and 11 bases lay outside the gene matches. This CDR3 has 20 residues. CDR3 in amino acids: CASSQRGRLAGVSSYNEQFF. The CDR3 DNA reads as TGCGCCAGCAGCCAAAGAGGGAGACTAGCGGGAGTAAGCTCCTACAATGAGCAGTTCTTC.

The rearrangement joins TRBV5-1 to TRBJ2-1, with D possibly matching TRBD1 (6 bases). Per the germline V gene, CDR1 is SGHRS and CDR2 is YFSETQ. The CDR3 is made up of 14 amino acids. V lost 4 bases and J lost 6, with 14 bases in between. CDR3 in amino acids: CASSGGEQTNEQFF. In nucleotides, the CDR3 is TGCGCCAGCAGCGGGGGCGAACAGACCAATGAGCAGTTCTTC.